Shown below are 18 T cell receptor beta chains from a single sample sequenced in a study of CD8 T cells in Susac syndrome. A quantity of roughly 0.5 to 1 ug RNA underwent reverse transcription using random hexamers. TCRdb fed the immunoSEQ multiplex PCR reads into MiXCR, producing one record per CDR3 protein. Of about 210,000 distinct CDR3 sequences detected, about 94% appear once; the ten largest clones hold around 0.16%. Sequenced sample: CD4+ T cells from PBMCs. The receptors shown here come from a human donor with Susac syndrome.

This chain joins TRBV6-5 and TRBJ2-5; TRBD1 agrees at 11 bases. This CDR3 is 14 amino acids long. Per the germline V gene, CDR1 is MNHEY and CDR2 is SVGAGI. The V segment lost 8 bases and the J segment 4 bases; nucleotides outside the gene matches: 6. CDR3 loop: CASGEGQGAETQYF. Here the CDR3 DNA reads TGTGCCAGCGGGGAAGGACAGGGGGCAGAGACCCAGTACTTC.

V gene TRBV7-2 combines with J gene TRBJ2-7, with D hard to call. The CDR3 has 13 residues. Per the germline V gene, CDR1 is SGHTA and CDR2 is FQGNSA. The germline V and J ends were trimmed by 2 bases and 6 bases, with 11 bases remaining between them. The CDR3 nucleotides are TGTGCCAGCAGCTTAAACTTGGGTGGCGAGCAGTACTTC. Translation gives CASSLNLGGEQYF. The whole variable domain, filled in from reference TRBV7-2 and TRBJ2-7, reads GAGVSQSPSNKVTEKGKDVELRCDPISGHTALYWYRQSLGQGLEFLIYFQGNSAPDKSGLPSDRFSAERTGGSVSTLTIQRTQQEDSAVYLCASSLNLGGEQYFGPGTRLTVT.

The rearrangement links TRBV30 to TRBJ1-1, with a weak D call TRBD1 (6 bases). In germline, CDR1 is GTSNPN, CDR2 SVGIG (reference sequence). Trimming removed 1 base from V and 1 base from J, with 10 bases in between. The length of the CDR3 is 14 residues. CDR3 region: CAWSEWGQNTEAFF. The CDR3 bases are TGTGCCTGGAGTGAATGGGGACAGAACACTGAAGCTTTCTTT. The full variable domain, rest sourced from reference TRBV30 and TRBJ1-1, is SQTIHQWPATLVQPVGSPLSLECTVEGTSNPNLYWYRQAAGRGLQLLFYSVGIGQISSEVPQNLSASRPQDRQFILSSKKLLLSDSGFYLCAWSEWGQNTEAFFGQGTRLTVV.

The chain is built from TRBV12-3 or TRBV12-4 and TRBJ2-3, with 7 bases identical to TRBD1. The CDR3 loop spans 14 amino acids. J gave up 2 bases and V 5 bases, and 4 bases lay outside the gene matches. CDR3 sequence reads: CASSRGQTTDTQYF. The CDR3 coding sequence is TGTGCCAGCAGTAGGGGGCAGACCACAGATACGCAGTATTTT.

The J gene is TRBJ2-2, the V gene TRBV5-1; D not resolved. V was pared by 4 bases and J by 4 bases, with 11 bases between. CDR1 SGHRS and CDR2 YFSETQ come from the germline V gene. CDR3 length equals 14 residues. The CDR3, as DNA: TGCGCCAGCAGCCCTTCCCCCCCCACCGGGGAGCTGTTTTTT. Translating it yields CASSPSPPTGELFF.

This clonotype appeared once. This rearrangement joins TRBV6-5 to TRBJ2-5; D may match TRBD1 or TRBD2 (5 bases each). The germline V gene encodes CDR1 MNHEY and CDR2 SVGAGI. V lost 2 bases and J lost 5, with 18 bases in between. This CDR3 has 16 residues. CDR3 sequence: CASSYGLLGVGETQYF. CDR3 in DNA: TGTGCCAGCAGTTACGGGTTGTTGGGGGTCGGTGAGACCCAGTACTTC.

The CDR3 sequence: CSVEGTGEGETQYF. The CDR3, as DNA: TGCAGCGTTGAAGGGACAGGGGAAGGAGAGACCCAGTACTTC. The rearrangement uses TRBV29-1 and TRBJ2-5; the match to TRBD1 covers 9 bases. This CDR3 comprises 14 residues. CDR1 is SQVTM, CDR2 ANQGSEA, per germline. The V and J ends lost 1 base and 4 bases, in that order; junction bases with no gene match: 4.

CDR3 region: CATSAWNGSYEQYF. CDR3 nucleotides: TGTGCCACCTCTGCCTGGAACGGTTCCTACGAGCAGTACTTC. V usage is TRBV12-3 or TRBV12-4 and J usage is TRBJ2-7; the D is unclear. CDR3 size: 14 residues. The V gene lost 10 bases and the J gene lost 1 base, with 17 bases spanning the gap.

The chain joins TRBV20-1 to TRBJ1-5, with 9 positions matching TRBD1. Germline trimming cut 5 bases from V and 3 bases from J; bases unmatched to any gene: 5. CDR3 length equals 14 residues. From germline, CDR1 is DFQATT and CDR2 SNEGSKA (reference sequence). CDR3 protein: CSASGTGYNQPQHF. The DNA of the CDR3 is TGCAGTGCTTCCGGGACAGGGTACAATCAGCCCCAGCATTTT.

The table lists this clonotype with a count of one. V and J are TRBV11-3 and TRBJ1-1, with D uncertain. V lost 1 base to trimming and J lost 4 bases, with 7 bases between them. The CDR3 is 13 amino acids. Germline values: CDR1 SGHNT, CDR2 YENEEA. CDR3 nucleotides: TGTGCCAGCAGCTTAGGTCAGGCCACTGAAGCTTTCTTT. It yields the protein CASSLGQATEAFF.

This clonotype has just one count. The chain employs TRBV4-3 and TRBJ2-7, with D uncertain. V was shortened by 0 bases and J by 1 base, with 13 bases between the two germline ends. The CDR3 is 16 residues long. Per germline, CDR1 LGHNA and CDR2 YSLEER. DNA for the CDR3: TGCGCCAGCAGCCAAGATCTTTTCGGCGGTTCCTACGAGCAGTACTTC. Translating it yields CASSQDLFGGSYEQYF.

The chain couples TRBV7-2 to TRBJ1-2; 7 positions agree with TRBD1. The V and J ends lost 5 bases and 3 bases, in that order; junction bases with no gene match: 9. This CDR3 comprises 15 residues. The germline CDR1 and CDR2 sequences are SGHTA and FQGNSA. CDR3 protein: CASSPPADRHYGYTF. CDR3 coding DNA: TGTGCCAGCAGCCCCCCGGCGGACAGGCACTATGGCTACACCTTC. Together with reference TRBV7-2 and TRBJ1-2, the CDR3 gives the full variable domain: GAGVSQSPSNKVTEKGKDVELRCDPISGHTALYWYRQSLGQGLEFLIYFQGNSAPDKSGLPSDRFSAERTGGSVSTLTIQRTQQEDSAVYLCASSPPADRHYGYTFGSGTRLTVV.

The chain joins TRBV11-2 to TRBJ1-1; D remains ambiguous. Germline V gene lookup returns CDR1 SGHAT and CDR2 FQNNGV. V lost 6 bases, J lost 4 bases, and 12 bases lay in between. The length of the CDR3 is 13 residues. The CDR3 is CASRVIRGTEAFF. In nucleotides, the CDR3 is TGTGCCAGCAGGGTTATACGAGGCACTGAAGCTTTCTTT.

The J gene is TRBJ2-7, the V gene TRBV29-1, with 7 bases aligning to TRBD1. Losses at the gene ends were 5 bases for V and 3 bases for J; bases not matched to a gene: 7. CDR1 is SQVTM and CDR2 is ANQGSEA in the germline V gene. This CDR3 is built from 13 residues. The CDR3 nucleotides are TGCAGCGTTCGTGGAGACAGGGTCTACGAGCAGTACTTC. Its protein is CSVRGDRVYEQYF.

The genes are TRBV3-1 and TRBJ2-3, with D possibly matching TRBD2 (6 bases). V gave up 3 bases and J gave up 0 bases, with 13 bases separating them. CDR3 length: 16 amino acids. Germline V CDR1 and CDR2: LGHDT, YNNKEL (reference sequence). This chain's CDR3 is CASSQDAAGSTDTQYF. The CDR3 DNA is TGTGCCAGCAGCCAGGACGCGGCGGGGAGCACAGATACGCAGTATTTT.

The chain links TRBV20-1 to TRBJ1-6; maybe TRBD1 (5 bases). Germline lookup yields CDR1 DFQATT and CDR2 SNEGSKA (reference sequence). V was cut by 6 bases and J by 9 bases, with 18 bases left in between. This CDR3 is 14 amino acids long. The CDR3 region has the DNA TGCAGTGCCCCGAGCCAGGGAGAGGGTTCACCCCTCCACTTT. As protein: CSAPSQGEGSPLHF.

The V and J genes are TRBV7-2 and TRBJ1-1; D remains unclear. CDR1 and CDR2 from the germline V gene are SGHTA and FQGNSA. The CDR3 sequence is 14 residues long. V lost 1 base, J lost 4 bases, and 10 bases lay in between. The CDR3 sequence is CASSLGVGPTEAFF. In DNA form, the CDR3 reads TGTGCCAGCAGCTTAGGGGTAGGGCCCACTGAAGCTTTCTTT. Drawing the rest from reference TRBV7-2 and TRBJ1-1, the complete variable domain is GAGVSQSPSNKVTEKGKDVELRCDPISGHTALYWYRQSLGQGLEFLIYFQGNSAPDKSGLPSDRFSAERTGGSVSTLTIQRTQQEDSAVYLCASSLGVGPTEAFFGQGTRLTVV.

This rearrangement joins TRBV5-1 to TRBJ2-3; 12 bases are shared with TRBD2. The CDR3 has 16 residues. Per the germline V gene, CDR1 is SGHRS and CDR2 is YFSETQ. With 6 bases clipped from V and 2 bases from J, the junction kept 7 bases outside the gene matches. The DNA for the CDR3 is TGCGCCAGCATCGAAACTAGCGGGGGGCCCACAGATACGCAGTATTTT. Its translation is CASIETSGGPTDTQYF.